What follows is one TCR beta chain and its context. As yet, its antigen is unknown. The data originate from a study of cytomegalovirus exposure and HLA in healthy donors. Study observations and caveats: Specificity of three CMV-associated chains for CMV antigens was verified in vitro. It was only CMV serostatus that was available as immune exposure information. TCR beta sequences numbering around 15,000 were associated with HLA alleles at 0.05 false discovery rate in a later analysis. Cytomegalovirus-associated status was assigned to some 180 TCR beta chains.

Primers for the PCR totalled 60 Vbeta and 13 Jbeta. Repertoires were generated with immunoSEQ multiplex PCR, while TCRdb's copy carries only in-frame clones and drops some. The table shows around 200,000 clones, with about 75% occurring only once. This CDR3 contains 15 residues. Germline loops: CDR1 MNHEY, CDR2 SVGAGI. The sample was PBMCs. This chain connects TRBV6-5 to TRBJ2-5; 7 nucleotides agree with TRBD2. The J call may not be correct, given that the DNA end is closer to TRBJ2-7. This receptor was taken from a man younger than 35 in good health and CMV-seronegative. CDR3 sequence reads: CASSSRLARAYEQYF. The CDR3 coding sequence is TGTGCCAGCAGTTCTCGACTAGCTAGGGCCTACGAGCAGTACTTC.